This TCR beta chain was sequenced for a study of blood T cell repertoires in COVID-19. Study-level information: Material from acute and convalescent COVID-19 was sourced from the United States, Italy and Spain. From T cells, B-cell-depleted T cells, or PBMCs came the material, which was cDNA or gDNA.

The length of the CDR3 is 15 residues. Per the germline V gene, CDR1 is MNHEY and CDR2 is SVGAGI. Trimming removed 6 bases from V and 0 bases from J, with 12 bases in between. Authors' data handling: Amplified reference gene primers provided the basis for estimating nucleated cell counts. Produced via immunoSEQ multiplex PCR; TCRdb's table is partial and in-frame only. D and trimming were read from the DNA, whereas the V and J calls and clone size are those reported in that table. This table has under 60,000 clones, about 86% appearing once. The source material was peripheral blood. This TCR derives from a human donor in a cohort sampled during active COVID-19. The J gene is TRBJ2-1, the V gene TRBV6-5, with D possibly TRBD1 on 5 matching bases. The CDR3 protein is CASSSGQGSYNEQFF. The CDR3 coding sequence is TGTGCCAGCAGCTCGGGTCAGGGCTCCTACAATGAGCAGTTCTTC.